Listed here are 10 T cell receptor beta chains from one sample, sequenced in a study of cytomegalovirus exposure and HLA in healthy donors. PCR involved 60 Vbeta and 13 Jbeta primers. The table came from immunoSEQ multiplex PCR; TCRdb's copy has only in-frame clones and leaves some out. The sample includes roughly 98,000 clones, 65% to 75% of them seen just once. The sample consisted of PBMCs. The receptor source for this set is a female donor in good health and CMV-seropositive.

The chain has TRBV28 and TRBJ2-7; D ambiguous. In germline, CDR1 is MDHEN, CDR2 SYDVKM. The CDR3 covers 12 residues. V was trimmed by 6 bases and J by 4 bases, leaving 10 bases between them. The CDR3 coding sequence is TGTGCCAGCAGCCCCGGGTGGTACGAGCAGTACTTC. This gives the protein CASSPGWYEQYF.

This clone was detected a few times. The chain links TRBV15 to TRBJ2-5, with no clear D. The CDR3 is made up of 12 amino acids. Germline-derived CDR1 and CDR2 are LNHNV and YYDKDF (reference sequence). The V end lost 4 bases, the J end lost 3 bases, and 6 bases lay between the germline ends. The CDR3 DNA sequence: TGTGCCACCAGCATTGCAGAAGAGACCCAGTACTTC. Its translation is CATSIAEETQYF. Full variable domain (missing parts from reference TRBV15 and TRBJ2-5): DAMVIQNPRYQVTQFGKPVTLSCSQTLNHNVMYWYQQKSSQAPKLLFHYYDKDFNNEADTPDNFQSRRPNTSFCFLDIRSPGLGDTAMYLCATSIAEETQYFGPGTRLLVL.

The chain recombines TRBV6-5 with TRBJ1-4; no reliable D call. The CDR3 runs to 12 residues. The germline V and J ends were trimmed by 0 bases and 10 bases, with 6 bases remaining between them. Germline lookup yields CDR1 MNHEY and CDR2 SVGAGI. CDR3 in amino acids: CASSYSRGKLFF. The CDR3 DNA reads TGTGCCAGCAGTTACTCACGAGGAAAACTGTTTTTT.

V gene TRBV5-1 combines with J gene TRBJ2-6, with TRBD1 identical over 8 bases. Trimming took 3 bases from V and 2 from J; bases not matched to a gene: 4. The CDR3 is 16 amino acids. Germline V gene lookup returns CDR1 SGHRS and CDR2 YFSETQ. CDR3 sequence: CASSSKTGAGANVLTF. The CDR3 nucleotides read TGCGCCAGCAGCTCGAAGACAGGGGCTGGGGCCAACGTCCTGACTTTC.

This sequence joins TRBV4-2 and TRBJ1-1; maybe TRBD1 (5 bases). Trimming cost V 4 bases and J 4 bases, with 10 bases left between them. The CDR3 contains 13 residues. The germline gives CDR1 LGHNA, CDR2 YNFKEQ. CDR3 sequence reads: CASSRAGGTEAFF. Here the CDR3 DNA reads TGTGCCAGCAGCCGTGCGGGGGGCACTGAAGCTTTCTTT.

This CDR3 reads CASSLQGSNEKLFF. In nucleotides, the CDR3 is TGTGCCAGCAGCTTGCAGGGCTCTAATGAAAAACTGTTTTTT. The chain links TRBV7-2 to TRBJ1-4, with a weak D call TRBD1 (5 bases). V lost 3 bases and J 3 bases, leaving 8 bases between the germline ends. CDR1 is SGHTA and CDR2 is FQGNSA in the germline V gene. The CDR3 has 14 residues.

This clone was detected only a few times. The chain employs TRBV5-1 and TRBJ1-4, with 7 bases fitting TRBD1. V shed 3 bases, J shed 13 bases, and the junction held 12 bases outside the gene matches. CDR1 and CDR2 (germline): SGHRS, YFSETQ. This CDR3 comprises 14 residues. CDR3 coding DNA: TGCGCCAGCAGCTATGACAGGGCGAAACATGGACTGTTTTTT. Protein sequence: CASSYDRAKHGLFF.

The gene calls are TRBV7-6 and TRBJ2-1; 7 bases agree with TRBD1. The CDR3 covers 16 residues. V lost 5 bases and J lost 4; bases outside the gene matches: 11. CDR1 and CDR2 from the germline V gene are SGHVS and FNYEAQ. The CDR3 DNA sequence: TGTGCCAGCAGCCCAGCCGCAGGGGGTAATTACAATGAGCAGTTCTTC. Translated, it gives CASSPAAGGNYNEQFF.

V and J are TRBV6-1 and TRBJ2-7; 9 nucleotides agree with TRBD1. This CDR3 is built from 14 residues. V dropped 4 bases and J dropped 4; count of bases not matched to a gene: 5. The germline CDR1 and CDR2 sequences are MNHNS and SASEGT. In nucleotides, the CDR3 is TGTGCCAGCAGTGTGACAGGGGGTGGATACGAGCAGTACTTC. Amino acid sequence: CASSVTGGGYEQYF.

In its sample, this clone was seen a few times. The V and J genes are TRBV6-4 and TRBJ1-6; D perhaps matches TRBD1 (5 bases). CDR1 is MRHNA, CDR2 SNTAGT, per germline. The CDR3 is made up of 14 amino acids. V was clipped by 2 bases and J by 6 bases, with 8 bases between them. This CDR3 reads CASSDGGANSPLHF. The DNA of the CDR3 is TGTGCCAGCAGTGACGGAGGGGCTAATTCACCCCTCCACTTT.